The text below deals with one T cell receptor beta chain. Which antigen it targets is not known. Base qualities were left out, and no much larger clone turns up one base away. Germline trimming amounts to 5 bases on V and 4 bases on J, with 8 as the count of junction bases outside the gene matches. The germline V gene encodes CDR1 SEHNR and CDR2 FQNEAQ (reference sequence). The CDR3 starts with the cysteine, ends with the phenylalanine, and has 16 residues. The only DNA kept is the CDR3, 48 bases in frame from the first base. Each collaborating institution followed its own protocols to collect whole blood in K2EDTA tubes. For TCRbeta analysis, collaborators shipped samples in one of three forms: frozen whole blood, isolated PBMCs, or DNA extracted from either of those sample types. TCRbeta CDR3 regions were amplified from genomic DNA using the immunoSEQ Assay, a bias-controlled multiplex PCR. Regarding the original processing steps: The number of nucleated cells in each sample was estimated from the amplification of reference gene primers within the assay. To quantify the absolute abundance of each unique TCRbeta CDR3 rearrangement, sequence reads were collapsed and filtered. Productive Simpson clonality was computed per sample as the square root of Simpson's diversity index over productive rearrangements. Not all clones reach the TCRdb copy of this immuneACCESS table, which keeps in-frame sequences only. Checked studies attribute under half of the gap to unresolved V genes and leave the rest unexplained. Clone size and the V and J calls come from that table; the DNA yielded D and trimming. Across this sample there are 90,000 to 130,000 clones, with 70% to 90% seen only once. The ten largest account for approximately 1.5% of the sample.

This specimen comes from a study of blood T cell repertoires in COVID-19 (dated by TCRdb to the early 2020s). Concerning the study at large: Collaborator samples came from the United States, Italy and Spain and covered acute and convalescent phases of COVID-19. The material from the prospective study consisted of cDNA or gDNA derived from T cells, B-cell-depleted T cells, or PBMCs. Deeply sampled blood TCRbeta repertoires from subjects exposed to, actively infected with, or recovered from COVID-19 were included in the dataset. A freely available public database, intended as a resource for researchers studying the immune response to SARS-CoV-2, is where the repertoires were released. Samples were obtained from the ongoing ImmuneRACE study (first 160 participants) and from some 1,300 subjects provided by 6 global collaborators. A de-identified subject ID, COVID-19 status, age in years and sex were almost always included in the sample metadata. Where HLA class I and class II types were available, the types were taken from metadata supplied by the sample provider, not from assay-based typing. Here is what the overall study found, with its caveats: How much clinical and demographic metadata was included differed by source and by participant, and the metadata was provided uncurated.

Sequenced input: peripheral blood. The source is a man aged 35-49 years with acute or convalescent COVID-19. Rearrangement joined TRBV7-9 to TRBJ2-1; 10 bases in the middle match TRBD2. The DNA sequence reads TGTGCCAGCAGCGCTGGGAGCGGGGGGGTTTACAATGAGCAGTTCTTC. The translation is CASSAGSGGVYNEQFF.